Given below is one T cell receptor (beta chain) in context. Trimming left V 5 bases short and J 1 base short, with 8 bases between. This CDR3 has 14 amino acids. Germline CDR1 is SGHAT and CDR2 is FQNNGV. The data were taken from a study of blood T cell repertoires in COVID-19. As for the study in general: Samples taken during acute and convalescent COVID-19 were collected in the United States, Italy and Spain. The cDNA or gDNA used as material had been derived from T cells, B-cell-depleted T cells, or PBMCs.

As handled by the study authors: From reference gene primer amplification, estimates of nucleated cell counts were derived. Clones were read by immunoSEQ multiplex PCR, and TCRdb kept only the in-frame ones, dropping some. The DNA was the basis for D and trimming; V, J and clone size are from that table. The data show some 99,000 clones, 70% to 90% seen once. The TCR sequence derives from a man aged 70 or older with acute or convalescent COVID-19. This chain joins TRBV11-2 and TRBJ2-2; tentative D call: TRBD1 (6 bases). The specimen was peripheral blood. The CDR3 loop is CASSPGQNTGELFF. In nucleotides, the CDR3 is TGTGCCAGCAGCCCGGGACAGAACACCGGGGAGCTGTTTTTT.